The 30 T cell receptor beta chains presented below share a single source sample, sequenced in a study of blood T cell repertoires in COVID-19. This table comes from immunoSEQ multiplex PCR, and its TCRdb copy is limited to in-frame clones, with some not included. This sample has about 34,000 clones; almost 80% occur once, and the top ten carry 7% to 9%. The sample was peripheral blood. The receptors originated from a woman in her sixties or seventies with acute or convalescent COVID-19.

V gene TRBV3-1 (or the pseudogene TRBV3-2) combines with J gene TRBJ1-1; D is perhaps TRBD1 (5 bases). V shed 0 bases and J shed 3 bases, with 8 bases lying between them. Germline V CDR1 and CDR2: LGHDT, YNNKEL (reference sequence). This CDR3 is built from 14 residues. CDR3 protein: CASSQDRVDTEAFF. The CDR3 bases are TGTGCCAGCAGCCAAGACAGGGTCGACACTGAAGCTTTCTTT.

In DNA form, the CDR3 reads TGTGCCAGCAGTTACTCCCGCCAGGGCAACACTGAAGCTTTCTTT. Its translation is CASSYSRQGNTEAFF. The rearrangement uses TRBV6-5 and TRBJ1-1; the D gene is possibly TRBD1 (5 bases). The CDR3 runs to 15 residues. Germline CDR1 MNHEY, CDR2 SVGAGI. The V gene lost 0 bases and the J gene lost 2 bases, with 10 bases spanning the gap.

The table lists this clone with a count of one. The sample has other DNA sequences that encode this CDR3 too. CDR3 amino acids: CSASQGDYGYTF. The CDR3 DNA is TGCAGCGCATCACAGGGGGACTATGGCTACACCTTC. J is TRBJ1-2 and V is TRBV29-1; 8 nucleotides agree with TRBD1. This CDR3 has 12 residues. V lost 7 bases and J lost 3; bases outside the gene matches: 4. Germline lookup yields CDR1 SQVTM and CDR2 ANQGSEA.

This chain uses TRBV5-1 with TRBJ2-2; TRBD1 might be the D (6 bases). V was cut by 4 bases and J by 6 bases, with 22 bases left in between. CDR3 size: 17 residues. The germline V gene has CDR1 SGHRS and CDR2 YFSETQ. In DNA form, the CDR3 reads TGCGCCAGCAGCGATCCCTTCAACAGGGTAGAACCCGGGGAGCTGTTTTTT. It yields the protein CASSDPFNRVEPGELFF.

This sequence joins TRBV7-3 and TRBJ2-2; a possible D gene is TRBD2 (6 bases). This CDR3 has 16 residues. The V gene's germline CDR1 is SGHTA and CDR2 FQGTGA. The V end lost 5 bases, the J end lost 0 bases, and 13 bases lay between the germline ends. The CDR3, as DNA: TGTGCCAGCAGCCAATGGGGAGGTCCGAACACCGGGGAGCTGTTTTTT. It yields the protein CASSQWGGPNTGELFF.

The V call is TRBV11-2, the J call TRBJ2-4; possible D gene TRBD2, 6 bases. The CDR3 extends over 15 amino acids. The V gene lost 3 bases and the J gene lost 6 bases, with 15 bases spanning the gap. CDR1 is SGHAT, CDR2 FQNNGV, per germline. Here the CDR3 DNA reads TGTGCCAGCAGCTTTGAGAGGACGGAGGGAAACATTCAGTACTTC. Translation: CASSFERTEGNIQYF.

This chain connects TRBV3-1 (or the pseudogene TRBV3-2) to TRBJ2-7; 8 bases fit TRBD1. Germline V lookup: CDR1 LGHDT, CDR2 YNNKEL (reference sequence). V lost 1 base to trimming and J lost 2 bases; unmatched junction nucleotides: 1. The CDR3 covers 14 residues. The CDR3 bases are TGTGCCAGCAGCCAAGGGACAGGGACCTACGAGCAGTACTTC. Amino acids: CASSQGTGTYEQYF.

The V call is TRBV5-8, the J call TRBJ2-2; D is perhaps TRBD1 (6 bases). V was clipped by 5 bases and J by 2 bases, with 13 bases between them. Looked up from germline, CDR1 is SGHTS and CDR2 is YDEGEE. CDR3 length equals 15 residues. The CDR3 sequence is CASSYTGLNTGELFF. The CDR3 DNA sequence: TGTGCCAGCAGTTATACAGGGCTCAACACCGGGGAGCTGTTTTTT.

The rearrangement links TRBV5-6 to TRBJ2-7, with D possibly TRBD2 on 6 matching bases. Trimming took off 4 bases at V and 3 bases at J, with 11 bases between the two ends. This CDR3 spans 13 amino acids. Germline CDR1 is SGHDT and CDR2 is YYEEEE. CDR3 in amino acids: CASSGRGLYEQYF. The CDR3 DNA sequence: TGTGCCAGCAGCGGTAGGGGACTCTACGAGCAGTACTTC. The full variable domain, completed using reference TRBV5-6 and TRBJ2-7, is DAGVTQSPTHLIKTRGQQVTLRCSPKSGHDTVSWYQQALGQGPQFIFQYYEEEERQRGNFPDRFSGHQFPNYSSELNVNALLLGDSALYLCASSGRGLYEQYFGPGTRLTVT.

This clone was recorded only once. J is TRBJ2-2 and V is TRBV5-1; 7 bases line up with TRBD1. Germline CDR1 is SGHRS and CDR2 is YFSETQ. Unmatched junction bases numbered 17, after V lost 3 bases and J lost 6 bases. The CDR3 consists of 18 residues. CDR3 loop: CASSYGQAIKHSAGELFF. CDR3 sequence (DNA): TGCGCCAGCAGCTATGGACAGGCTATTAAACATAGCGCCGGGGAGCTGTTTTTT.

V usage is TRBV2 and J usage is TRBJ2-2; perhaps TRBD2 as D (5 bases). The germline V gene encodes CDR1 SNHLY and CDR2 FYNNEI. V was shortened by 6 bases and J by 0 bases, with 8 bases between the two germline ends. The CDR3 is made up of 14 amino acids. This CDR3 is CASRGSTNTGELFF. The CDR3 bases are TGTGCCAGCAGGGGGAGTACGAACACCGGGGAGCTGTTTTTT.

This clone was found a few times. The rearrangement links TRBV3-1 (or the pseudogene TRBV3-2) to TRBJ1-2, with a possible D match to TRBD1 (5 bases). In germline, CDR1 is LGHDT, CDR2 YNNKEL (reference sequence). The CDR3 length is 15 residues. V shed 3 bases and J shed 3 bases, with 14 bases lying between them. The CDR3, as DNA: TGTGCCAGCAGCCAGGGGAGGGGCCAAGACTATGGCTACACCTTC. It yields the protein CASSQGRGQDYGYTF.

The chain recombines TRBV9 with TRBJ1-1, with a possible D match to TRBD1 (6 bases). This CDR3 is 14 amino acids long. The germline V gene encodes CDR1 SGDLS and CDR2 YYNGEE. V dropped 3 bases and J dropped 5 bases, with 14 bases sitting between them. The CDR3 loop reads CASSEQGLGTEAFF. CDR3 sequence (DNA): TGTGCCAGCAGCGAACAGGGTTTAGGAACTGAAGCTTTCTTT.

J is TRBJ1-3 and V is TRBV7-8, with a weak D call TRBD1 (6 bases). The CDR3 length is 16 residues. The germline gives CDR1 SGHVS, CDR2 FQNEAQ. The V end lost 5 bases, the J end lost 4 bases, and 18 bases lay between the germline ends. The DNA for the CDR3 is TGTGCCAGCAGCCCAACACAGGGTTATAAAGGAAACACCATATATTTT. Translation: CASSPTQGYKGNTIYF.

The CDR3 DNA reads as TGTGCTAGTGGTTCCTGGACAGGGGGCGATTCACCCCTCCACTTT. Translated: CASGSWTGGDSPLHF. V is TRBV12-5 and J is TRBJ1-6; TRBD1 matches at 11 bases. V lost 4 bases, J lost 8 bases, and 4 bases stayed unmatched. CDR1 LGHNT and CDR2 FRNRAP come from the germline V gene. This CDR3 has 15 residues.

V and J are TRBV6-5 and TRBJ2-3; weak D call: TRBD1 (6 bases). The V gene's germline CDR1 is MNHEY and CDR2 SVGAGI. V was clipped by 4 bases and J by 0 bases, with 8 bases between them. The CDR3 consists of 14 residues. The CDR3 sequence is CASSSRGSTDTQYF. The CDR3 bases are TGTGCCAGCAGTTCCAGGGGAAGCACAGATACGCAGTATTTT.

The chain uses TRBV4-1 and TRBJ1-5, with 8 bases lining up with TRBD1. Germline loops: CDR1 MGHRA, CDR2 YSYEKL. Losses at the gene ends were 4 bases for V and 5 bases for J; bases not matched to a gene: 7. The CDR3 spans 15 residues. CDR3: CASSPGTGHYQPQHF. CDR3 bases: TGCGCCAGCAGCCCCGGGACAGGTCATTATCAGCCCCAGCATTTT.

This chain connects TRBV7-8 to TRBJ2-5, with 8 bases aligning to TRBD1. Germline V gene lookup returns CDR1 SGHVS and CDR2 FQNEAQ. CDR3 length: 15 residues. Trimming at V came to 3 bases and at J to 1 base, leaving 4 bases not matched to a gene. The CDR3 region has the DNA TGTGCCAGCAGCTTGCGGGGACAGGTCCAAGAGACCCAGTACTTC. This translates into CASSLRGQVQETQYF.

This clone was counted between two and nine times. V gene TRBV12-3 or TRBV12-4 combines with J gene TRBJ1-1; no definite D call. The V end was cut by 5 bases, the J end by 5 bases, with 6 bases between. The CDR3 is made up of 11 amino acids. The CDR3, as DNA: TGTGCCAGCAGTCGCGGGACTGAAGCTTTCTTT. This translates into CASSRGTEAFF.

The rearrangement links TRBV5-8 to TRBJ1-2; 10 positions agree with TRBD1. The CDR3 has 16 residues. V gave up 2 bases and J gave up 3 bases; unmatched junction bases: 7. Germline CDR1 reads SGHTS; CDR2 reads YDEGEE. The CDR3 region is CASSFMTGGGYYGYTF. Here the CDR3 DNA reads TGTGCCAGCAGCTTCATGACAGGGGGCGGCTACTATGGCTACACCTTC.

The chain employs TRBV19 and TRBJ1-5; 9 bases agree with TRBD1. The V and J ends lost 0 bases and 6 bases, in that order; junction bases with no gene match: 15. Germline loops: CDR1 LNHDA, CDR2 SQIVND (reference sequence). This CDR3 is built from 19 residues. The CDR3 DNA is TGTGCCAGTAGTATAGAATTTTGGTCGTCACAGGGGGCTGCTCAGCCCCAGCATTTT. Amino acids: CASSIEFWSSQGAAQPQHF.

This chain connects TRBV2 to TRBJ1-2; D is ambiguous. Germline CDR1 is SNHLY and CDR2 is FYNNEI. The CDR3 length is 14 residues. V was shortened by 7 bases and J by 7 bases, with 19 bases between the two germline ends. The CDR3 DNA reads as TGTGCCAGCACTGCCGGAGAGGTTCCACCTGGCTACACCTTC. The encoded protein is CASTAGEVPPGYTF.

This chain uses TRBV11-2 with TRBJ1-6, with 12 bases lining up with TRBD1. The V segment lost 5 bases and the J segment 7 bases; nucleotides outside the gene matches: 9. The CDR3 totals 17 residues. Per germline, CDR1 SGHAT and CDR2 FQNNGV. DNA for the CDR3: TGTGCCAGCAGCCCCGGGGACAGGGGGCGCCGGAATTCACCCCTCCACTTT. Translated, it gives CASSPGDRGRRNSPLHF.

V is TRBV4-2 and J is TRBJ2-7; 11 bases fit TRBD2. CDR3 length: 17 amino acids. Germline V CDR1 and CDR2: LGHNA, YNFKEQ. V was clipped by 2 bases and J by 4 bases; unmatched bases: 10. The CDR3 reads CASSQLGLSGGAYEQYF. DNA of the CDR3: TGTGCCAGCAGCCAACTCGGCCTTAGCGGGGGGGCGTACGAGCAGTACTTC.

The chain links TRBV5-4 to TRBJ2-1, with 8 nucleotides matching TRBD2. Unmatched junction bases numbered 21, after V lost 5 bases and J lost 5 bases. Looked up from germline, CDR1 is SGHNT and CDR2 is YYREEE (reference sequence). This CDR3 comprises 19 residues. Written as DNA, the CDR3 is TGTGCCAGCAGTTCCTCCCCGATAACGGGGGGGCCGCGGGACAATGAGCAGTTCTTC. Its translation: CASSSSPITGGPRDNEQFF.

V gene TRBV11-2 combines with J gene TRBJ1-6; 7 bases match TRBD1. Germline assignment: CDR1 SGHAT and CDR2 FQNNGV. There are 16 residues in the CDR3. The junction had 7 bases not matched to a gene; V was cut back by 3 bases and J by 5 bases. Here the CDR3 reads CASSFAGTANNSPLHF. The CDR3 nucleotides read TGTGCCAGCAGCTTTGCCGGGACAGCCAATAATTCACCCCTCCACTTT.

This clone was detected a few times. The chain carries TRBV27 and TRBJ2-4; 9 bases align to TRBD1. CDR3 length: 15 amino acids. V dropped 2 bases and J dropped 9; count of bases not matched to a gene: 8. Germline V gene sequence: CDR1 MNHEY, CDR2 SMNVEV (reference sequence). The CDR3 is CASSLIGTGNGIQYF. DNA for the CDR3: TGTGCCAGCAGTTTAATTGGGACAGGGAATGGCATTCAGTACTTC.

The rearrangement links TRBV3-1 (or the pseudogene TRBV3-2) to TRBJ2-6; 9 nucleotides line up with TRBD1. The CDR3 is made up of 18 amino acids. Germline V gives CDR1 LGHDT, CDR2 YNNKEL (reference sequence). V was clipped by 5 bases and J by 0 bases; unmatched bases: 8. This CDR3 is CASSSIETGGSGANVLTF. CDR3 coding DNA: TGTGCCAGCAGCTCAATTGAGACAGGGGGCTCTGGGGCCAACGTCCTGACTTTC.

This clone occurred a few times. The CDR3 region is CASGPGFNTEAFF. DNA for the CDR3: TGTGCCAGCGGACCAGGGTTCAACACTGAAGCTTTCTTT. The rearrangement links TRBV2 to TRBJ1-1, with D perhaps TRBD1 (5 bases). V lost 8 bases, J lost 2 bases, and 12 bases lay in between. From germline, CDR1 is SNHLY and CDR2 FYNNEI. This CDR3 spans 13 amino acids.

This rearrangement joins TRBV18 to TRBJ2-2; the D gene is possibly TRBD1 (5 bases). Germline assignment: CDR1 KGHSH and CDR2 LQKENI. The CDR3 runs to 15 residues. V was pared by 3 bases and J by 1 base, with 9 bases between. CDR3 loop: CASSPFTGNTGELFF. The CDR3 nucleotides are TGTGCCAGCTCACCCTTTACAGGGAACACCGGGGAGCTGTTTTTT. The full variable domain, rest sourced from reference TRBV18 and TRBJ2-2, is NAGVMQNPRHLVRRRGQEARLRCSPMKGHSHVYWYRQLPEEGLKFMVYLQKENIIDESGMPKERFSAEFPKEGPSILRIQQVVRGDSAAYFCASSPFTGNTGELFFGEGSRLTVL.